This TCR beta chain was documented in a study of cytomegalovirus exposure and HLA in healthy donors. 60 Vbeta and 13 Jbeta primers were used in PCR. Clones were read by immunoSEQ multiplex PCR, and TCRdb kept only the in-frame ones, dropping some. The sample yields under 150,000 clones, over 60% seen once. Study-wide points: Indistinguishable V segments such as TRBV6-2 and TRBV6-3 were excluded.

Notes on this clone: The antigen remains undetermined.

V was clipped by 0 bases and J by 7 bases, with 18 bases between them. Germline CDR1 reads LGHNA; CDR2 reads YNFKEQ. The CDR3 has 17 amino acids. This sequence originates from a woman aged 40 to 55 in good health and CMV-seronegative. Specimen: PBMCs. J is TRBJ1-4 and V is TRBV4-2; TRBD1 is a possible D gene (5 bases). Here the CDR3 reads CASSQDGGVLIGEKLFF. The CDR3 coding sequence is TGTGCCAGCAGCCAAGATGGGGGGGTTCTGATTGGTGAAAAACTGTTTTTT.